This T cell receptor (beta chain) was recorded in a study of early T cells in non-severe SARS-CoV-2 infection. Study in general: RNA in bulk from unsorted whole blood was sequenced, and chains were unpaired. Study-wide findings and caveats: Reliance on VDJdb matching favored anti-spike CD8 responses; private and CD4 specificities were missed.

Unmatched junction bases numbered 6, after V lost 6 bases and J lost 3 bases. Germline-derived CDR1 and CDR2 are KGHSH and LQKENI. The CDR3 is made up of 15 amino acids. Separate cDNA molecules each had unique molecular identifiers attached to them. TCRdb recomputed calls from the 5' RACE reads with MiXCR, one row per CDR3 protein. The table has tens of thousands of distinct CDR3 sequences, 4.9% seen once. This clonotype showed up just a few times. The antigen is not known. The sample taken for sequencing was whole blood. The J gene is TRBJ2-7, the V gene TRBV18; 12 nucleotides line up with TRBD2. This sequence was found in an adult who was a healthcare worker with PCR-confirmed SARS-CoV-2 infection or an uninfected control (not recorded which). CDR3 DNA: TGTGCCAGCTCGCCGACTAGCGGGAGTTTCTACGAGCAGTACTTC. Its translation is CASSPTSGSFYEQYF.